This section outlines one T cell receptor beta chain sequence together with its context. This sample is drawn from a study of shared clonotypes between healthy human individuals. Looking at the study overall: CD4 naive cells filled three plates per donor, CD4 memory three, CD8 naive two and CD8 memory one.

Each sorted subset replicate got 200 ng genomic DNA, tens of thousands of genomes. Profiling relied on immunoSEQ multiplex PCR, and the TCRdb table lists in-frame clones only, not all of them. The top ten clones hold 0.39% of a sample with 2 million to 2.5 million clones, 85% to 95% of them seen once. This receptor was obtained from a man between 18 and 35 years old in good health. Some clones in this sample may be carry-over from other donors' samples. Sequencing was done on a sample of naive CD4+ T cells from PBMCs. Subset specified: CD45RA+ positively selected.

The CDR3 DNA reads as TGCGCCAGCAGCCCCCCCGGGACGGCCGGAGAGGGTGAGCAGTTCTTC. The encoded protein is CASSPPGTAGEGEQFF. This rearrangement joins TRBV5-1 to TRBJ2-1; D assignment may be TRBD1 or TRBD2 (5 bases each). V was cut by 4 bases and J by 9 bases, with 23 bases left in between. Germline loops: CDR1 SGHRS, CDR2 YFSETQ. The CDR3 has 16 residues.